This is a list of T cell receptor beta chains from one sample in a study of cytomegalovirus exposure and HLA in healthy donors. Generated by immunoSEQ multiplex PCR, the TCRdb table keeps only in-frame clones and is missing some. The profile covers about 120,000 clones, with about two thirds appearing a single time and about 4% taken by the ten largest. Specimen: PBMCs. Receptors originate from a man younger than 40 in good health and CMV-seronegative. CDR3s include the opening cysteine and the closing phenylalanine or tryptophan. A D gene is named only where the DNA matches it firmly. The size entry is marked missing in some rows and otherwise reads once, few, many or a size class.

clone size	V gene	J gene	D gene	CDR3 protein	CDR3 DNA
NA	TRBV30	TRBJ1-5	NA	CAWSEGLSKPQHF	TGTGCCTGGAGTGAGGGGTTGAGTAAGCCCCAGCATTTT
once	TRBV9	TRBJ2-7	NA	CASSVDAGESYEQYF	TGTGCCAGCAGCGTAGATGCAGGTGAATCCTACGAGCAGTACTTC
NA	TRBV4-1	TRBJ1-1	TRBD1	CASSVRGQGNTEAFF	TGCGCCAGCAGCGTGCGGGGACAGGGGAACACTGAAGCTTTCTTT
NA	TRBV6-6	TRBJ1-5	NA	CASSRQQPSNQPQHF	TGTGCCAGCAGTAGACAGCAGCCTAGCAATCAGCCCCAGCATTTT
NA	TRBV7-2	TRBJ2-5	TRBD2	CASSLLAGGAETQYF	TGTGCCAGCAGCCTCCTAGCGGGGGGTGCGGAGACCCAGTACTTC
once	TRBV5-1	TRBJ1-1	NA	CASSPGLMNTEAFF	TGCGCCAGCAGCCCGGGACTGATGAACACTGAAGCTTTCTTT
NA	TRBV6-1	TRBJ1-2	TRBD1	CASSQGTGVYGYTF	TGTGCCAGCAGCCAGGGGACAGGGGTCTATGGCTACACCTTC
NA	TRBV28	TRBJ2-1	NA	CASSPRRRGGSNEQFF	TGTGCCAGCAGCCCCCGTAGGAGGGGGGGCAGCAATGAGCAGTTCTTC
NA	TRBV19	TRBJ2-2	NA	CASSHQGIGELFF	TGTGCCAGCAGTCACCAGGGGATCGGGGAGCTGTTTTTT
NA	TRBV7-9	TRBJ1-3	TRBD1	CASSLTGGYNTIYF	TGTGCCAGCAGTTTAACAGGGGGCTACAACACCATATATTTT
few	TRBV6-5	TRBJ2-1	TRBD2	CASSYTGTSGEQFF	TGTGCCAGCAGTTACACCGGGACTAGTGGTGAGCAGTTCTTC
once	TRBV4-3	TRBJ2-7	TRBD2	CASSQDLVAGQNEQYF	TGCGCCAGCAGCCAAGATTTGGTAGCGGGGCAGAACGAGCAGTACTTC
NA	TRBV7-2	TRBJ1-3	NA	CASSPIGEGAGNTIYF	TGTGCCAGCAGCCCGATTGGGGAGGGGGCTGGAAACACCATATATTTT
once	TRBV4-2	TRBJ2-1	TRBD2	CASSQASGGSTTANEQFF	TGTGCCAGCAGCCAAGCTAGCGGGGGGTCAACGACCGCTAATGAGCAGTTCTTC
few	TRBV4-1	TRBJ2-7	TRBD2	CASSHRTSGGAYEQYF	TGCGCCAGCAGCCACCGTACTAGCGGGGGGGCCTACGAGCAGTACTTC
NA	TRBV6-1	TRBJ2-5	TRBD1	CASSQGGQGRAAQYF	TGTGCCAGCAGCCAAGGGGGACAGGGGAGGGCGGCCCAGTACTTC
NA	TRBV5-5	TRBJ2-5	TRBD1	CASSESGTEETQYF	TGTGCCAGCTCCGAATCCGGGACAGAAGAGACCCAGTACTTC
NA	TRBV4-3	TRBJ1-5	NA	CASSQEMAASSQHF	TGCGCCAGCAGCCAAGAAATGGCCGCCAGTTCCCAGCATTTT
NA	TRBV9	TRBJ2-1	TRBD2	CASSPPLAGFNEQFF	TGTGCCAGCAGCCCCCCGCTAGCGGGGTTCAATGAGCAGTTCTTC
once	TRBV30	TRBJ1-1	NA	CAWSVLQGNTEAFF	TGTGCCTGGAGTGTACTTCAGGGTAACACTGAAGCTTTCTTT
NA	TRBV5-4	TRBJ1-1	TRBD1	CASSLRTGTNTEAFF	TGTGCCAGCAGCCTCAGGACAGGAACGAACACTGAAGCTTTCTTT
NA	TRBV27	TRBJ2-5	NA	CASSLTGSPWETQYF	TGTGCCAGCAGTTTAACAGGGAGTCCGTGGGAGACCCAGTACTTC
NA	TRBV27	TRBJ1-1	NA	CASISRGGGNTEAFF	TGTGCCAGCATCTCCCGGGGCGGGGGGAACACTGAAGCTTTCTTT
few	TRBV11-2	TRBJ1-1	TRBD1	CASSSSGQRTEAFF	TGTGCCAGCAGCTCTTCGGGACAGCGTACTGAAGCTTTCTTT
NA	TRBV6-4	TRBJ2-2	NA	CASSEGQGHAGELFF	TGTGCCAGCAGTGAAGGGCAGGGTCACGCCGGGGAGCTGTTTTTT
NA	TRBV19	TRBJ1-1	NA	CASSLWGEAFF	TGTGCCAGTAGTCTATGGGGCGAAGCTTTCTTT
NA	TRBV10-1	TRBJ2-5	TRBD2	CASSLRTSGGTETQYF	TGCGCCAGCAGCCTCCGGACTAGCGGAGGGACGGAGACCCAGTACTTC
NA	TRBV19	TRBJ1-2	NA	CASSIDTGPKLYGYTF	TGTGCCAGTAGTATAGATACAGGGCCGAAACTTTATGGCTACACCTTC
once	TRBV28	TRBJ1-3	NA	CASIQFPGLSGNTIYF	TGTGCCAGCATTCAATTCCCGGGACTTTCTGGAAACACCATATATTTT
NA	TRBV4-3	TRBJ2-7	TRBD2	CASSQDLVWGGKYF	TGCGCCAGCAGCCAAGATCTAGTCTGGGGGGGGAAGTACTTC
NA	TRBV6-6	TRBJ2-5	NA	CASSYRGRETQYF	TGTGCCAGCAGTTATCGAGGCCGAGAGACCCAGTACTTC
few	TRBV11-2	TRBJ2-5	TRBD2	CASSSGTSGETQYF	TGTGCCAGCAGCTCCGGGACTAGTGGAGAGACCCAGTACTTC
NA	TRBV2	TRBJ2-2	NA	CASSGGVLVPGELFF	TGTGCCAGCAGTGGGGGCGTCCTGGTACCCGGGGAGCTGTTTTTT
NA	TRBV15	TRBJ2-3	NA	CATSGDHGDTQYF	TGTGCCACCTCAGGTGATCACGGAGATACGCAGTATTTT
NA	TRBV11-2	TRBJ2-7	TRBD2	CASSLGRGASYEQYF	TGTGCCAGCAGCTTAGGGCGGGGGGCTTCCTACGAGCAGTACTTC
NA	TRBV12-5	TRBJ1-3	NA	CASGPDSSSGNTIYF	TGTGCTAGTGGCCCGGACTCGAGCTCTGGAAACACCATATATTTT
few	TRBV10-3	TRBJ1-5	TRBD1	CAIRRTGRLQPQHF	TGTGCCATCAGGAGGACAGGGCGGTTGCAGCCCCAGCATTTT
NA	TRBV4-1	TRBJ1-2	TRBD1	CASSQVQGTVGYTF	TGCGCCAGCAGCCAAGTACAGGGGACGGTGGGCTACACCTTC
NA	TRBV6-5	TRBJ1-2	NA	CASSYSAGANYGYTF	TGTGCCAGCAGTTACTCGGCAGGGGCAAACTATGGCTACACCTTC